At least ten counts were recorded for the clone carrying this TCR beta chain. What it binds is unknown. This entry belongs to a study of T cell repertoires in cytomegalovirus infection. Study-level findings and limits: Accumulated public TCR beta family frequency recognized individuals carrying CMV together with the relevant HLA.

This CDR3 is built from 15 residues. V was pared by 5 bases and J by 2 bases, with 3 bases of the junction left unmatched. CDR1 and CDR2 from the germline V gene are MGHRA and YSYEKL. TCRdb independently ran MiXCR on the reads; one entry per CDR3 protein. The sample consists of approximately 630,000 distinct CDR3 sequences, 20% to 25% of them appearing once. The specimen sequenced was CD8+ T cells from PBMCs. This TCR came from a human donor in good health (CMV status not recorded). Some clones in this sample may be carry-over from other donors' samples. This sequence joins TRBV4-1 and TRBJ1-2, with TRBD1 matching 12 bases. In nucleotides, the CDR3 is TGCGCCAGCAGCAAGGGGACAGGGGGCAACTATGGCTACACCTTC. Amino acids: CASSKGTGGNYGYTF.